This TCR beta chain was recovered during a study of T cells in Graves' hyperthyroidism and ophthalmopathy. This CDR3 comprises 14 residues. The V end was cut by 5 bases, the J end by 2 bases, with 12 bases between. This clonotype was seen a handful of times. Patients aged 18 to 65 had newly diagnosed hyperthyroidism lasting under 2 months. Each diagnosis drew on symptoms, thyroxine, TRAb, thyroid ultrasound and orbital computed tomography findings. Using less than 12 ml of fresh peripheral blood, PBMCs were prepared. From RNA transcripts, TCR beta CDR3 regions were amplified. The HTBI set primed first-round TCR CDR3 RT-PCR. MiXCR was run by TCRdb on the multiplex PCR reads, yielding one entry per CDR3 protein. The data contain 750,000 to 950,000 distinct CDR3 sequences, roughly 40% of them singletons.

The J gene is TRBJ1-1, the V gene TRBV12-3 or TRBV12-4, with D unresolved. Input material: blood. This clonotype was obtained from a young man with Graves' hyperthyroidism. The CDR3 loop reads CASSTQKSNTEAFF. The CDR3 DNA is TGTGCCAGCAGTACACAGAAATCAAACACTGAAGCTTTCTTT.